This TCR beta chain was recorded in a study of shared clonotypes between healthy human individuals. Across the study: A couple of female and a few male donors aged 18 to 49 were enrolled. Study results and caveats: Shared across a handful of donors were around 5% of the naive CD4 clonotypes. Genetic and exposure-history diversity was limited by the small donor number. When compared with the clonotypes that were shared by all four sorted-subset donors, the non-shared clonotypes turned out to have lower generation probabilities.

Produced via immunoSEQ multiplex PCR; TCRdb's table is partial and in-frame only. The sample lists roughly 2 million clones, 85% to 95% occurring once. In regard to this clone: Its target is not known.

In germline, CDR1 is SQVTM, CDR2 ANQGSEA. The junction had 3 bases not matched to a gene; V was cut back by 6 bases and J by 3 bases. The CDR3 has 12 residues. Sequenced sample: naive CD4+ T cells sorted from blood. Specified subset: CD45RA+ positively selected. This receptor was obtained from a man younger than 35 in good health. The chain employs TRBV29-1 and TRBJ2-5; TRBD1 agrees at 8 bases. CDR3 amino acids: CSVRQGKETQYF. The CDR3 DNA is TGCAGCGTCCGACAGGGGAAAGAGACCCAGTACTTC. Full variable domain (rest looked up from reference TRBV29-1 and TRBJ2-5): SAVISQKPSRDICQRGTSLTIQCQVDSQVTMMFWYRQQPGQSLTLIATANQGSEATYESGFVIDKFPISRPNLTFSTLTVSNMSPEDSSIYLCSVRQGKETQYFGPGTRLLVL.